The 30 T cell receptor beta chains given below trace back to one sample, sequenced in a study of beta chain features in type 1 diabetes. Whole-study findings and limits: In every one of the four CD4+ subsets, TCRB CDR3s were moderately but significantly shorter in Type 1 diabetes patients.

Their specific antigens are unknown. All of the isolated RNA was reverse transcribed, so expressed TCRB transcripts were sequenced. Here immunoSEQ multiplex PCR was the method, and the copy in TCRdb shows in-frame clones only, minus some. The repertoire holds around 340,000 clones, with approximately 9.9% as singletons. The specimen sequenced was central memory CD4+ T cells from blood. These TCRs come from a man in his thirties or forties with type 1 diabetes.

The gene calls are TRBV7-9 and TRBJ2-1; 12 bases fit TRBD2. The V gene's germline CDR1 is SEHNR and CDR2 FQNEAQ (reference sequence). Trimming removed 2 bases from V and 7 bases from J; junction bases left unmatched: 3. The CDR3 contains 15 residues. CDR3 DNA: TGTGCCAGCAGCTTACTAGCGGGGGGGCGGAATGAGCAGTTCTTC. It specifies CASSLLAGGRNEQFF.

As DNA, the CDR3 is TGTGCCAGCAGCGTAGCCCCTAGCGGGACCTCCTACGAGCAGTACTTC. Its translation: CASSVAPSGTSYEQYF. The genes are TRBV9 and TRBJ2-7, with 9 bases lining up with TRBD2. The V and J ends lost 0 bases and 0 bases, in that order; junction bases with no gene match: 4. The CDR3 is made up of 16 amino acids. The germline CDR1 and CDR2 sequences are SGDLS and YYNGEE.

This clone was counted at least ten times. The CDR3 coding sequence is TGCGCCAGCAGTCTGAACAGGGAGGTAGCTTTCTTT. As protein: CASSLNREVAFF. This chain connects TRBV10-1 to TRBJ1-1, with TRBD1 as a possible D gene (6 bases). CDR1 and CDR2 from the germline V gene are WNHNN and SYGVQD (reference sequence). Trimming stripped 5 bases from V and 10 bases from J, with 14 bases between. CDR3 length: 12 residues.

This clone was observed a handful of times. The rearrangement links TRBV28 to TRBJ1-1, with a possible D match to TRBD1 (5 bases). The CDR3 covers 13 residues. V gave up 9 bases and J gave up 4 bases, with 15 bases separating them. Germline assignment: CDR1 MDHEN and CDR2 SYDVKM. The CDR3 bases are TGTGCCAGTACTGGGGGAAGACTCACTGAAGCTTTCTTT. This codes for CASTGGRLTEAFF.

The chain is built from TRBV28 and TRBJ2-5; TRBD2 might be the D (6 bases). Germline values: CDR1 MDHEN, CDR2 SYDVKM. Trimming removed 5 bases from V and 1 base from J, with 14 bases in between. The length of the CDR3 is 15 residues. The CDR3 here is CASSGTGPIQETQYF. CDR3 in DNA: TGTGCCAGCAGTGGGACTGGACCCATCCAAGAGACCCAGTACTTC.

This clone has just a few counts. This chain connects TRBV7-2 to TRBJ2-1; TRBD2 agrees at 9 bases. The CDR3 has 15 amino acids. Trimming cost V 7 bases and J 1 base; bases outside gene matches: 5. Germline V lookup: CDR1 SGHTA, CDR2 FQGNSA. The CDR3 is CASTTSGHSYNEQFF. The CDR3 region has the DNA TGTGCCAGCACGACTAGCGGACATTCCTACAATGAGCAGTTCTTC.

Only a few counts were recorded for this clone. This chain uses TRBV4-3 with TRBJ2-3, with 7 positions matching TRBD1. Germline CDR1 LGHNA, CDR2 YSLEER. The CDR3 extends over 17 amino acids. V shed 0 bases and J 0 bases; nucleotides not matched to a gene: 6. CDR3 loop: CASSQEPGGASTDTQYF. The CDR3 nucleotides read TGCGCCAGCAGCCAAGAACCAGGGGGAGCAAGCACAGATACGCAGTATTTT.

The chain has TRBV5-4 and TRBJ2-1; tentatively, D is TRBD2 (5 bases). This CDR3 region has 12 residues. Germline V gives CDR1 SGHNT, CDR2 YYREEE (reference sequence). V lost 3 bases to trimming and J lost 9 bases, with 10 bases between them. The CDR3 DNA sequence: TGTGCCAGCAGCTCGTGGACTGCTGAGCAGTTCTTC. This codes for CASSSWTAEQFF.

The V and J genes are TRBV11-2 and TRBJ2-7; a weak D match, TRBD1 (6 bases). The V gene's germline CDR1 is SGHAT and CDR2 FQNNGV. The ends were cut back, 3 bases at V and 3 bases at J, with 9 bases in the middle. The CDR3 has 13 residues. The CDR3 coding sequence is TGTGCCAGCAGCTTGGAAGGGGGCTACGAGCAGTACTTC. Translation gives CASSLEGGYEQYF.

In this sample, this clone turned up a few times. CDR3 nucleotides: TGTGCCAGCAGGCGGACAGGGGCCGGCAATCAGCCCCAGCATTTT. This gives the protein CASRRTGAGNQPQHF. The gene calls are TRBV28 and TRBJ1-5, with 9 bases fitting TRBD1. Unmatched junction bases numbered 5, after V lost 6 bases and J lost 2 bases. Germline CDR1 MDHEN, CDR2 SYDVKM. This CDR3 has 15 amino acids.

This clone occurred a few times. V gene TRBV9 combines with J gene TRBJ1-3; D is perhaps TRBD1 (5 bases). This CDR3 contains 15 residues. The V and J ends lost 3 bases and 0 bases respectively, with 10 bases between them. Germline V gene data show CDR1 as SGDLS and CDR2 as YYNGEE. The CDR3 loop reads CASSATVSSGNTIYF. In DNA, the CDR3 is TGTGCCAGCAGCGCGACAGTTTCCTCTGGAAACACCATATATTTT.

The table lists this clone with a few counts. V is TRBV2 and J is TRBJ1-2; D ambiguous. The CDR3 is made up of 13 amino acids. Between the trimmed V and J ends, which lost 7 bases and 5 bases, there was a span of 14 bases. From germline, CDR1 is SNHLY and CDR2 FYNNEI. CDR3 loop: CASTTLGRYGYTF. In DNA form, the CDR3 reads TGTGCCAGCACCACTCTCGGGAGGTATGGCTACACCTTC.

In its sample, this clone was seen a few times. This sequence joins TRBV30 and TRBJ2-7; tentative D call: TRBD1 (7 bases). Trimming shortened V by 4 bases and J by 1 base, and 8 bases separated the two germline ends. The CDR3 has 12 amino acids. In germline, CDR1 is GTSNPN, CDR2 SVGIG (reference sequence). CDR3 DNA sequence: TGTGCCTGGACAGGGGGGTCCTACGAGCAGTACTTC. Translating gives CAWTGGSYEQYF.

This clone occurred a few times. The chain uses TRBV19 and TRBJ2-5, with 7 bases identical to TRBD1. With V trimmed by 4 bases and J by 1 base, 0 bases remained unmatched. Germline lookup yields CDR1 LNHDA and CDR2 SQIVND (reference sequence). The CDR3 sequence is 13 residues long. The CDR3 DNA reads TGTGCCAGTAGTACAGGGGGCCAAGAGACCCAGTACTTC. Translation gives CASSTGGQETQYF.

This clone was counted a few times. The genes are TRBV7-9 and TRBJ2-2; no firm D call. Trimming stripped 2 bases from V and 0 bases from J, with 7 bases between. This CDR3 region has 15 residues. Germline CDR1 reads SEHNR; CDR2 reads FQNEAQ (reference sequence). CDR3 loop: CASSLTQTNTGELFF. The CDR3 coding sequence is TGTGCCAGCAGCTTAACTCAGACGAACACCGGGGAGCTGTTTTTT.

The chain employs TRBV6-5 and TRBJ2-3; D may be TRBD2 (6 bases). The V end was cut by 4 bases, the J end by 8 bases, with 16 bases between. The germline V gene encodes CDR1 MNHEY and CDR2 SVGAGI. The CDR3 consists of 14 residues. CDR3 sequence (DNA): TGTGCCAGCAGTTCTCCCTTGGGGACTGGTACGCAGTATTTT. Protein: CASSSPLGTGTQYF.

The rearrangement uses TRBV19 and TRBJ1-1; possibly TRBD1 for D (5 bases). Looked up from germline, CDR1 is LNHDA and CDR2 is SQIVND (reference sequence). This CDR3 is built from 13 residues. Trimming left V 7 bases short and J 6 bases short, with 15 bases between. The CDR3 protein is CASKSGQNPEAFF. DNA of the CDR3: TGTGCCAGTAAGTCAGGGCAGAATCCTGAAGCTTTCTTT.

The rearrangement joins TRBV20-1 to TRBJ2-1, with a weak D call TRBD2 (6 bases). The V end lost 7 bases, the J end lost 2 bases, and 6 bases lay between the germline ends. Germline CDR1 reads DFQATT; CDR2 reads SNEGSKA (reference sequence). The length of the CDR3 is 11 residues. Here the CDR3 reads CSGRAYNEQFF. As DNA, the CDR3 is TGCAGTGGGAGGGCCTACAATGAGCAGTTCTTC.

In this sample, this clone turned up a few times. The V call is TRBV7-9, the J call TRBJ2-2; D not certain. The V end was cut by 7 bases, the J end by 0 bases, with 12 bases between. The CDR3 runs to 15 residues. Germline-derived CDR1 and CDR2 are SEHNR and FQNEAQ (reference sequence). CDR3 sequence (DNA): TGTGCCAGCATCCCTGGAGCCGCGAACACCGGGGAGCTGTTTTTT. It yields the protein CASIPGAANTGELFF.

The chain links TRBV2 to TRBJ1-6; 7 nucleotides align to TRBD1. J was trimmed by 6 bases and V by 6 bases; bases with no gene match: 8. The germline gives CDR1 SNHLY, CDR2 FYNNEI. The CDR3 loop spans 15 amino acids. The DNA of the CDR3 is TGTGCCAGCAGGGAGACAGGGAACCTTAATTCACCCCTCCACTTT. This sequence encodes CASRETGNLNSPLHF.

This clone was picked up many times. The chain carries TRBV13 and TRBJ2-7; 9 bases match TRBD1. This CDR3 has 15 residues. Germline V gene sequence: CDR1 PRHDT, CDR2 FYEKMQ (reference sequence). Unmatched junction bases numbered 10, after V lost 5 bases and J lost 5 bases. The CDR3 nucleotides read TGTGCCAGCAGCCGAGGGGGACAGGGCGGCGACGAGCAGTACTTC. Translation gives CASSRGGQGGDEQYF.

The chain links TRBV19 to TRBJ1-5; no definite D call. Germline-derived CDR1 and CDR2 are LNHDA and SQIVND (reference sequence). V was clipped by 5 bases and J by 3 bases, with 14 bases between them. CDR3 size: 15 residues. As DNA, the CDR3 is TGTGCCAGTAGTCCCGAGGTAGGGTACAATCAGCCCCAGCATTTT. This sequence encodes CASSPEVGYNQPQHF.

The sample holds a few counts of this clone. This chain links TRBV9 with TRBJ1-3, with D maybe TRBD1 (6 bases). Per the germline V gene, CDR1 is SGDLS and CDR2 is YYNGEE. Deletions cut 3 bases from V and 3 bases from J, with 10 bases between. This CDR3 spans 14 amino acids. For the CDR3, the DNA is TGTGCCAGCAGCGGAAGGGGGAATGGAAACACCATATATTTT. This translates into CASSGRGNGNTIYF. The full variable domain, rest sourced from reference TRBV9 and TRBJ1-3, is DSGVTQTPKHLITATGQRVTLRCSPRSGDLSVYWYQQSLDQGLQFLIQYYNGEERAKGNILERFSAQQFPDLHSELNLSSLELGDSALYFCASSGRGNGNTIYFGEGSWLTVV.

The CDR3 DNA sequence: TGTGCCAGCAGCAGTGACTCTGGGGCCAACGTCCTGACTTTC. Translated: CASSSDSGANVLTF. The chain links TRBV2 to TRBJ2-6; D uncertain. This CDR3 is built from 14 residues. Deletions cut 6 bases from V and 0 bases from J, with 6 bases between. Germline assignment: CDR1 SNHLY and CDR2 FYNNEI. Full variable domain (remainder filled in from reference TRBV2 and TRBJ2-6): EPEVTQTPSHQVTQMGQEVILRCVPISNHLYFYWYRQILGQKVEFLVSFYNNEISEKSEIFDDQFSVERPDGSNFTLKIRSTKLEDSAMYFCASSSDSGANVLTFGAGSRLTVL.

This clone was seen ten or more times. The chain carries TRBV27 and TRBJ2-1; D is undetermined. CDR1 and CDR2 from the germline V gene are MNHEY and SMNVEV (reference sequence). This CDR3 comprises 16 residues. V was trimmed by 0 bases and J by 7 bases, leaving 16 bases between them. CDR3 protein: CASSLSSVSGQNEQFF. DNA of the CDR3: TGTGCCAGCAGTTTATCTTCTGTTTCCGGCCAAAATGAGCAGTTCTTC.

This clone was seen more than once but under ten times. Here the CDR3 reads CASSRIGRLGPLHF. CDR3 sequence (DNA): TGTGCCAGCAGCCGAATCGGACGGCTGGGGCCCCTCCACTTT. The J gene is TRBJ1-6, the V gene TRBV7-9; no definite D call. The CDR3 extends over 14 amino acids. CDR1 is SEHNR, CDR2 FQNEAQ, per germline (reference sequence). Trimming left V 5 bases short and J 13 bases short, with 18 bases between. The full variable domain, completed using reference TRBV7-9 and TRBJ1-6, is DTGVSQNPRHKITKRGQNVTFRCDPISEHNRLYWYRQTLGQGPEFLTYFQNEAQLEKSRLLSDRFSAERPKGSFSTLEIQRTEQGDSAMYLCASSRIGRLGPLHFGNGTRLTVT.

The rearrangement joins TRBV7-2 to TRBJ2-5, with TRBD1 identical over 7 bases. CDR1 SGHTA and CDR2 FQGNSA come from the germline V gene. The CDR3 length is 13 residues. With 5 bases clipped from V and 5 bases from J, the junction kept 5 bases outside the gene matches. The CDR3 DNA follows: TGTGCCAGCAGCGGACAGGTGGGGGAGACCCAGTACTTC. This sequence encodes CASSGQVGETQYF.

Only a few counts were recorded for this clone. J is TRBJ1-6 and V is TRBV6-5; D possibly corresponds to TRBD1 (6 bases). CDR1 is MNHEY and CDR2 is SVGAGI in the germline V gene. The CDR3 length is 14 residues. The germline V and J ends were trimmed by 5 bases and 8 bases, with 13 bases remaining between them. Here the CDR3 DNA reads TGTGCCAGCAGTCCGAGGGGGAAGGATTCACCCCTCCACTTT. Its translation is CASSPRGKDSPLHF.

A word on this clone: This may come from a read error, since a much larger clone is one base off. The J gene is TRBJ2-1, the V gene TRBV5-1; D remains ambiguous. Trimming cost V 0 bases and J 1 base, with 5 bases left between them. The CDR3 runs to 14 residues. The germline CDR1 and CDR2 sequences are SGHRS and YFSETQ. CDR3 in DNA: TGCGCCAGCAGCTTGGACGGTTCCTACAATGAGCAGTTCTTC. It is translated as CASSLDGSYNEQFF.

The V and J genes are TRBV23-1 and TRBJ2-1, with TRBD1 identical over 11 bases. Being an ORF, TRBV23-1 has a function that is uncertain. J was trimmed by 2 bases and V by 0 bases; bases with no gene match: 9. The CDR3 contains 19 residues. CDR3 sequence reads: CASSQSEDRGLTPYNEQFF. The CDR3 region has the DNA TGCGCCAGCAGTCAATCGGAGGACAGGGGGCTAACCCCCTACAATGAGCAGTTCTTC.